The clone carrying this T cell receptor beta chain was seen more than once but under ten times. Antigen specificity is unknown. This CDR3 region has 13 residues. Looked up from germline, CDR1 is MDHEN and CDR2 is SYDVKM. The V end lost 6 bases, the J end lost 9 bases, and 15 bases lay between the germline ends. Sequenced material consisted of expressed TCRB transcripts (all of the isolated RNA was reverse transcribed). TCRdb keeps only in-frame clones here, not all; method: immunoSEQ multiplex PCR. In the table there are fewer than 300,000 clones, roughly a tenth of which are singletons. These data come from a study of beta chain features in type 1 diabetes. Points from the study as a whole: When Type 1 diabetes patients were examined, their TCRB CDR3s proved moderately but significantly shorter in all four CD4+ subsets.

Sequenced material: naive CD4+ T cells from blood. The chain has TRBV28 and TRBJ2-1; D possibly corresponds to TRBD1 (5 bases). The source of this sequence is a man aged 25-40 years with type 1 diabetes. CDR3 protein: CASRHRVQGEQFF. The CDR3 coding sequence is TGTGCCAGCAGACACAGAGTCCAGGGTGAGCAGTTCTTC.